Each of the 14 T cell receptor beta chains below was sequenced from the same sample in a study of T cell changes during pregnancy in multiple sclerosis (dated by TCRdb to between 2018 and 2021). To prepare the library, the immunoSEQ multiplex PCR assay was applied. TCRdb re-hosts the immuneACCESS table, in-frame sequences only. Its copies lack some clones; in the studies checked, an unresolved V gene accounts for under half of them, and the cause for the rest is not known. The sample table records around 80,000 clones; approximately 90% of these occur just once. About 3% of the sample comes from the top ten. This specimen was peripheral blood, taken before pregnancy. These receptors were taken from a female donor with multiple sclerosis, enrolled in a pregnancy study.

The chain joins TRBV30 to TRBJ2-4; D gene uncertain. From germline, CDR1 is GTSNPN and CDR2 SVGIG (reference sequence). The CDR3 contains 13 residues. Trimming stripped 0 bases from V and 3 bases from J, with 6 bases between. This CDR3 is CAWSVTGKNIQYF. CDR3 bases: TGTGCCTGGAGTGTAACTGGCAAAAACATTCAGTACTTC.

Comment on this clone: One end of the junction varies from germline; a read error may be responsible. The V gene is TRBV18, the J gene TRBJ2-1; 8 nucleotides match TRBD2. The germline V gene encodes CDR1 KGHSH and CDR2 LQKENI. The CDR3 consists of 16 residues. The CDR3 DNA is TGTGCCAGCTCCCCACAGCGGGGGCCCTCCTACAATGAGCAGTTCTTC. It translates to CASSPQRGPSYNEQFF.

The rearrangement links TRBV7-2 to TRBJ1-1; D not resolved. Between the trimmed V and J ends, which lost 2 bases and 6 bases, there was a span of 10 bases. The length of the CDR3 is 13 residues. CDR1 and CDR2 (germline): SGHTA, FQGNSA. The CDR3: CASSLSGVAEAFF. CDR3 nucleotides: TGTGCCAGCAGCTTATCGGGAGTCGCTGAAGCTTTCTTT.

The rearrangement links TRBV2 to TRBJ2-1; the D gene is possibly TRBD1 (7 bases). This CDR3 region has 16 residues. V shed 5 bases and J shed 4 bases, with 18 bases lying between them. The germline V gene encodes CDR1 SNHLY and CDR2 FYNNEI. The CDR3 sequence: CASSPTAGQLYNEQFF. The CDR3, as DNA: TGTGCCAGCAGTCCGACCGCGGGACAGCTTTACAATGAGCAGTTCTTC.

The chain is built from TRBV9 and TRBJ1-1, with 9 bases identical to TRBD1. The CDR3 length is 14 residues. J was trimmed by 4 bases and V by 4 bases; bases with no gene match: 5. The germline V gene has CDR1 SGDLS and CDR2 YYNGEE. Here the CDR3 reads CASSPLDRGTEAFF. The CDR3 DNA reads as TGTGCCAGCAGCCCTTTGGACAGGGGCACTGAAGCTTTCTTT.

The DNA for the CDR3 is TGTGCCAGCAAGGCGGGAGGGGCTGATGAGCAGTTCTTC. It yields the protein CASKAGGADEQFF. The chain is built from TRBV11-3 and TRBJ2-1; 9 bases align to TRBD2. J gave up 8 bases and V 7 bases, and 6 bases lay outside the gene matches. This CDR3 spans 13 amino acids. Germline V gene lookup returns CDR1 SGHNT and CDR2 YENEEA.

This clone came up a few times. The chain employs TRBV4-2 and TRBJ2-3; 8 nucleotides agree with TRBD2. V lost 1 base, J lost 5 bases, and 5 bases stayed unmatched. Germline V lookup: CDR1 LGHNA, CDR2 YNFKEQ. This CDR3 is built from 15 residues. This CDR3 reads CASSQAGGPVDTQYF. DNA for the CDR3: TGTGCCAGCAGCCAAGCGGGAGGGCCTGTAGATACGCAGTATTTT.

This rearrangement joins TRBV11-2 to TRBJ2-3; TRBD2 aligns across 7 bases. The CDR3 loop spans 19 amino acids. V was clipped by 1 base and J by 1 base; unmatched bases: 14. Germline V gene data show CDR1 as SGHAT and CDR2 as FQNNGV. In DNA form, the CDR3 reads TGTGCCAGCAGCTTAGTCCCCCTTGGTTTTGCGGGAGGCACAGATACGCAGTATTTT. Its protein is CASSLVPLGFAGGTDTQYF.

This chain links TRBV6-1 with TRBJ2-6, with a weak D call TRBD2 (5 bases). The CDR3 has 17 amino acids. Germline V gene lookup returns CDR1 MNHNS and CDR2 SASEGT. V lost 4 bases to trimming and J lost 1 base, with 14 bases between them. The CDR3 protein is CASSGVEGISGANVLTF. The CDR3 region has the DNA TGTGCCAGCAGTGGGGTTGAGGGCATTTCTGGGGCCAACGTCCTGACTTTC.

V gene TRBV5-1 combines with J gene TRBJ2-2; D unclear. The V gene lost 1 base and the J gene lost 7 bases, with 5 bases spanning the gap. The germline gives CDR1 SGHRS, CDR2 YFSETQ. The length of the CDR3 is 12 residues. Here the CDR3 DNA reads TGCGCCAGCAGCTTGTCATTCGGGGAGCTGTTTTTT. Its protein product is CASSLSFGELFF.

This clone was seen only once. The chain recombines TRBV27 with TRBJ2-5, with D perhaps TRBD2 (6 bases). The CDR3 is 12 amino acids. Germline CDR1 is MNHEY and CDR2 is SMNVEV (reference sequence). Trimming took off 3 bases at V and 4 bases at J, with 6 bases between the two ends. CDR3 loop: CASSLRGETQYF. As DNA, the CDR3 is TGTGCCAGCAGTTTGCGGGGAGAGACCCAGTACTTC.

This rearrangement joins TRBV20-1 to TRBJ2-1, with D uncertain. This CDR3 is 11 amino acids long. V lost 6 bases and J lost 7, with 10 bases in between. Looked up from germline, CDR1 is DFQATT and CDR2 is SNEGSKA (reference sequence). The CDR3 DNA is TGCAGTGCCCCGAGGTGGAATGAGCAGTTCTTC. It yields the protein CSAPRWNEQFF.

J is TRBJ2-7 and V is TRBV27; 11 bases match TRBD2. This CDR3 has 14 residues. V shed 2 bases, J shed 7 bases, and the junction held 4 bases outside the gene matches. Germline lookup yields CDR1 MNHEY and CDR2 SMNVEV (reference sequence). The CDR3 loop reads CASSLASGRREQYF. CDR3 bases: TGTGCCAGCAGTTTAGCTAGCGGGAGGCGAGAGCAGTACTTC.

In this sample, this clone turned up once. This chain connects TRBV2 to TRBJ2-1; possible D gene TRBD2, 5 bases. There are 15 residues in the CDR3. Looked up from germline, CDR1 is SNHLY and CDR2 is FYNNEI. Between the trimmed V and J ends, which lost 6 bases and 0 bases, there was a span of 12 bases. The chain's CDR3 is CASRWTQSSYNEQFF. Here the CDR3 DNA reads TGTGCCAGCAGATGGACTCAGAGCTCCTACAATGAGCAGTTCTTC.